This paragraph reports one TCR beta chain. Its antigen is still unknown. This specimen belongs to a study of blood T cells in healthy people across ages. Study results and caveats: The study found TCR beta diversity correlated strongly with naive T cell percentage.

CDR3 length equals 15 residues. Germline CDR1 and CDR2: LNHDA and SQIVND (reference sequence). J was trimmed by 3 bases and V by 9 bases; bases with no gene match: 10. With a J-beta primer mix and a sample-barcoded 5' primer, a second PCR ran roughly 6 to 11 cycles. TCRdb re-called the 5' RACE reads with MiXCR, one entry per CDR3 protein. The table lists 1.5 million to 1.8 million distinct CDR3 sequences, roughly 43% of them singletons. The receptor was derived from a woman aged 18-29 years in good health. The rearrangement joins TRBV19 to TRBJ2-3, with 9 positions matching TRBD1. Sequenced sample: blood. For the CDR3, the DNA is TGTGCCAGCGCCGGGACAGGGTCGTCGACAGATACGCAGTATTTT. Its protein is CASAGTGSSTDTQYF.